A selection of T cell receptor beta chains follows, all from one sample in a study of blood T cell repertoires in COVID-19. TCRdb's copy holds only in-frame clones and misses some; the assay was immunoSEQ multiplex PCR. The sample has 250,000 to 300,000 clones; around 89% are singletons. Material for sequencing was peripheral blood. These receptors all stem from a woman aged 60-70 years with acute or convalescent COVID-19. Each CDR3 is given with its conserved first and last residue. D genes are given only for firm matches. Part of the rows lack a size; the others show once, few, many or a class for expanded clones.

V	size	J	D	DNA	CDR3
TRBV30	once	TRBJ1-2	TRBD1	TGTGCCCTGGGCGGGACAGGGGGCGGCAATACTTCTAACTATGGCTACACCTTC	CALGGTGGGNTSNYGYTF
TRBV30	.	TRBJ2-7	.	TGTGCCTGGAGTGCGCAGGGCTACGAGCAGTACTTC	CAWSAQGYEQYF
TRBV7-3	.	TRBJ1-1	.	TGTGCCAGCAGCTTAGGGCTCCCGAACACTGAAGCTTTCTTT	CASSLGLPNTEAFF
TRBV9	.	TRBJ1-4	TRBD1	TGTGCCAGCAGCGTTGGGACAGGGTTGGGTGAAAAACTGTTTTTT	CASSVGTGLGEKLFF
TRBV7-8	.	TRBJ1-2	TRBD1	TGTGCCAGCAGCACCAGGGGGTTTGGCTATGGCTACACCTTC	CASSTRGFGYGYTF
TRBV6-5	.	TRBJ2-5	TRBD2	TGTGCCAGCAGTTACGCGGGAGCAGAGACCCAGTACTTC	CASSYAGAETQYF
TRBV6-6	.	TRBJ2-6	.	TGTGCCAGCAGTCCTCTCCGGACAGATCGCTCTGGGGCCAACGTCCTGACTTTC	CASSPLRTDRSGANVLTF
TRBV3-1/TRBV3-2	.	TRBJ2-7	TRBD1	TGTGCCAGCAGCCCCGGACAGGGGGTCGACGAGCAGTACTTC	CASSPGQGVDEQYF
TRBV5-4	.	TRBJ1-3	TRBD1	TGTGCCAGCAGTTCCGGGACAGGGAGCTCTGGAAACACCATATATTTT	CASSSGTGSSGNTIYF
TRBV6-2/TRBV6-3	.	TRBJ2-1	TRBD1	TGTGCCAGCAGTTTACCGAGGGGGCCTTCCTACAATGAGCAGTTCTTC	CASSLPRGPSYNEQFF
TRBV11-1	.	TRBJ2-5	.	TGTGCCAGCAGCCCAACAGGGTGGGAGACCCAGTACTTC	CASSPTGWETQYF
TRBV28	.	TRBJ1-4	.	TGTGCCAGCAGTTTAGGGGGGGCTAATGAAAAACTGTTTTTT	CASSLGGANEKLFF
TRBV6-2/TRBV6-3	.	TRBJ2-7	.	TGTGCCAGCAGTTACTCCCTGATGAGGGGGAAGGCCGAGCAGTACTTC	CASSYSLMRGKAEQYF
TRBV18	.	TRBJ2-1	.	TGTGCCAGCTCACCATTGCAGGGGAGCTCCTACAATGAGCAGTTCTTC	CASSPLQGSSYNEQFF
TRBV4-3	.	TRBJ1-6	TRBD1	TGCGCCAGCAGCCAAGAGGCAGGGGGCGCGGATTCACCCCTCCACTTT	CASSQEAGGADSPLHF
TRBV3-1/TRBV3-2	few	TRBJ1-2	.	TGTGCCAGCAGCCAGCCCCAGGGGCACATAGGCTTC	CASSQPQGHIGF
TRBV2	.	TRBJ2-1	TRBD2	TGTGCCAGCAGCCGGGAGGGCAATGAGCAGTTCTTC	CASSREGNEQFF
TRBV12-3/TRBV12-4	.	TRBJ2-5	TRBD2	TGTGCCAGCAGGGCTAGCGGGGTAGAGACCCAGTACTTC	CASRASGVETQYF
TRBV5-1	.	TRBJ2-7	TRBD1	TGCGCCAGCAGCTTGGAATGGGATCGGACAGGTCGGTCGGCCGAGCAGTACTTC	CASSLEWDRTGRSAEQYF
TRBV2	.	TRBJ2-4	TRBD1	TGTGCCAGCGGGGACTCAGGGGGCGCCTTGGACATTCAGTACTTC	CASGDSGGALDIQYF
TRBV5-1	.	TRBJ1-1	TRBD1	TGCGCCAGCAGTCGGACAGGTACTGAAGCTTTCTTT	CASSRTGTEAFF
TRBV2	once	TRBJ1-4	.	TGTGCCAGCAAGCAGGGCTCTAATGAAAAACTGTTTTTT	CASKQGSNEKLFF
TRBV5-1	.	TRBJ1-1	.	TGCGCCAGCAGCACCTCGCAGGGGACGAACACTGAAGCTTTCTTT	CASSTSQGTNTEAFF
TRBV19	.	TRBJ2-1	TRBD2	TGTGCCAGTAGTATAGTGGATCCCCCTCCGACTCGGACTAGCGGGAGCTGGCATGAGCAGTTCTTC	CASSIVDPPPTRTSGSWHEQFF
TRBV3-1/TRBV3-2	once	TRBJ1-5	.	TGTGCCAGCAGCCACCCCGGGGAGCCCGGCAATCAGCCCCAGCATTTT	CASSHPGEPGNQPQHF
TRBV7-9	.	TRBJ2-3	.	TGTGCCAGCAGCTTAGACTCGAGGTCAGATACGCAGTATTTT	CASSLDSRSDTQYF
TRBV5-8	.	TRBJ1-3	.	TGTGCCAGCAGCTCTCCATACCGGAGGTCCGGAAACACCATATATTTT	CASSSPYRRSGNTIYF
TRBV28	.	TRBJ1-2	.	TGTGCCAGCAGTTCTTTAATTAACTATGGCTACACCTTC	CASSSLINYGYTF
TRBV9	once	TRBJ2-2	.	TGTGCCAGCAGCGTAGATCTCGGGGAGCTGTTTTTT	CASSVDLGELFF
TRBV5-6	.	TRBJ1-5	.	TGTGCCAGCAGCTTAAATGGGGGGGGGAGCAATCAGCCCCAGCATTTT	CASSLNGGGSNQPQHF
TRBV7-8	once	TRBJ2-7	TRBD2	TGTGCCAGCAGCTTACCTAGCGGGAGTTCTTACGAACAGTACTTC	CASSLPSGSSYEQYF
TRBV11-2	few	TRBJ2-1	TRBD2	TGTGCCAGCAGCTGGCGTCTAGCGGGGATCTACAATGAGCAGTTCTTC	CASSWRLAGIYNEQFF
TRBV5-8	.	TRBJ1-5	.	TGTGCCAGCAGCTTAGGCGGTTATAGCAATCAGCCCCAGCATTTT	CASSLGGYSNQPQHF
TRBV2	.	TRBJ2-3	.	TGTGCCGTGGGAAGACAGGTCCAAGATACGCAGTATTTT	CAVGRQVQDTQYF
TRBV27	.	TRBJ2-6	.	TGTGCCAGCAGTGTCTCCTTGGGGGCCAACGTCCTGACTTTC	CASSVSLGANVLTF
TRBV5-1	.	TRBJ1-5	TRBD1	TGCGCCAGCAGCAAGGGGACAGAAGAGAATCAGCCCCAGCATTTT	CASSKGTEENQPQHF
TRBV29-1	.	TRBJ2-2	TRBD1	TGCAGCGTCCCCGGGACAGGGCTCACCGGGGAGCTGTTTTTT	CSVPGTGLTGELFF